This note documents a single T cell receptor beta chain sequence. An amount of RNA that ranged from roughly 0.5 to 1 ug was reverse transcribed with random hexamers. An immunoSEQ multiplex PCR generated amplified TCR beta CDR3 products spanning 54 Vbeta and 13 Jbeta. MiXCR, run by TCRdb on the immunoSEQ multiplex PCR reads, gives a single entry per CDR3 protein. The repertoire includes 150,000 to 200,000 distinct CDR3 sequences, approximately 95% of them detected once, and around 0.09% sits in the top ten. The source of the sample is a study of CD8 T cells in Susac syndrome. Germline V gives CDR1 SQVTM, CDR2 ANQGSEA. Losses at the gene ends were 6 bases for V and 4 bases for J; bases not matched to a gene: 3. The CDR3 consists of 13 residues. The study sequenced TCR beta in blood CD8+ and CD4+ T cells.

The source is a human donor with multiple sclerosis. The chain joins TRBV29-1 to TRBJ2-6, with 7 bases lining up with TRBD1. What was sequenced was CD4+ T cells from PBMCs. CDR3 in amino acids: CSVGTAGANVLTF. The CDR3 DNA is TGCAGCGTCGGGACAGCGGGGGCCAACGTCCTGACTTTC.